The 8 T cell receptor beta chains reported below all come from one sample, sequenced in a study of long-term antiretroviral therapy in people with HIV. The libraries were made with immunoSEQ v3.0 at survey level. TCRdb's table, derived via immunoSEQ multiplex PCR, lists solely in-frame clones and lacks some. The table lists fewer than 40,000 clones, about 80% of them singletons. Sequencing was performed on unsorted PBMCs, taken 3.4 years after starting antiretroviral therapy. These receptors originate from a man younger than 45 with HIV.

CDR3 in amino acids: CASSSAVYEQYF. The CDR3 DNA follows: TGTGCCAGCAGCTCGGCGGTCTACGAGCAGTACTTC. This chain uses TRBV7-9 with TRBJ2-7; no clear D gene. The CDR3 has 12 residues. Per the germline V gene, CDR1 is SEHNR and CDR2 is FQNEAQ (reference sequence). Trimming removed 4 bases at V and 3 bases at J, with 7 bases between.

This chain connects TRBV7-3 to TRBJ1-5; D call uncertain. This CDR3 region has 13 residues. Germline CDR1 is SGHTA and CDR2 is FQGTGA. Trimming removed 2 bases at V and 3 bases at J, with 5 bases between. The CDR3 sequence: CASSLDANQPQHF. CDR3 nucleotides: TGTGCCAGCAGCTTAGACGCCAATCAGCCCCAGCATTTT.

V is TRBV4-3 and J is TRBJ2-7; possible D gene TRBD1, 6 bases. This CDR3 has 18 residues. V lost 0 bases, J lost 5 bases, and 23 bases lay in between. Germline-derived CDR1 and CDR2 are LGHNA and YSLEER. The chain's CDR3 is CASSQDWGRGPRSHEQYF. Written as DNA, the CDR3 is TGCGCCAGCAGCCAAGACTGGGGGCGCGGACCCCGGTCCCACGAGCAGTACTTC.

This clone appeared a single time. The V gene is TRBV5-4, the J gene TRBJ2-3, with 9 bases matching TRBD2. The CDR3 runs to 19 residues. The germline V gene has CDR1 SGHNT and CDR2 YYREEE (reference sequence). The junction had 11 bases not matched to a gene; V was cut back by 0 bases and J by 0 bases. This CDR3 reads CASSLATLAGKPSTDTQYF. The CDR3 coding sequence is TGTGCCAGCAGCTTGGCCACGCTAGCGGGAAAACCTAGCACAGATACGCAGTATTTT.

V usage is TRBV19 and J usage is TRBJ2-5; D is undetermined. The CDR3 length is 13 residues. Germline values: CDR1 LNHDA, CDR2 SQIVND (reference sequence). The V end was cut by 2 bases, the J end by 0 bases, with 4 bases between. CDR3 DNA sequence: TGTGCCAGTAGTATATCTAACCAAGAGACCCAGTACTTC. Protein: CASSISNQETQYF.

The chain combines TRBV19 with TRBJ2-3, with D perhaps TRBD2 (6 bases). The germline CDR1 and CDR2 sequences are LNHDA and SQIVND (reference sequence). Trimming cost V 6 bases and J 5 bases, with 15 bases left between them. This CDR3 has 14 residues. Here the CDR3 DNA reads TGTGCCAGTAGCCCCCCCGGGGGTAAAGATACGCAGTATTTT. Its protein is CASSPPGGKDTQYF.

The J gene is TRBJ1-2, the V gene TRBV6-4, with D possibly matching TRBD1 (5 bases). The CDR3 is made up of 15 amino acids. Germline V gene sequence: CDR1 MRHNA, CDR2 SNTAGT. The V and J ends lost 2 bases and 0 bases respectively, with 10 bases between them. The CDR3 nucleotides are TGTGCCAGCAGTGACGGCAGGGAAGCTAACTATGGCTACACCTTC. It encodes CASSDGREANYGYTF.

The rearrangement links TRBV6-5 to TRBJ1-4, with D possibly being TRBD1 (5 bases). V was pared by 7 bases and J by 1 base, with 13 bases between. CDR1 is MNHEY and CDR2 is SVGAGI in the germline V gene. CDR3 size: 15 residues. The CDR3 is CASKRDALTNEKLFF. The CDR3 DNA is TGTGCCAGCAAGCGGGACGCTCTAACTAATGAAAAACTGTTTTTT.